The entry below describes one TCR beta chain. Its antigen is undetermined. The data were obtained in a study of T cell responses to AZD1222 COVID-19 vaccine. Study-level points and caveats: Spike-specific TCR breadth and depth were elevated following two AZD1222 doses.

The germline CDR1 and CDR2 sequences are MNHEY and SMNVEV (reference sequence). V lost 6 bases and J 8 bases, leaving 16 bases between the germline ends. This CDR3 contains 13 residues. Here immunoSEQ multiplex PCR was the method, and the copy in TCRdb shows in-frame clones only, minus some. The data show around 140,000 clones, 92% seen once. This receptor was identified in an adult who received the AZD1222 COVID-19 vaccine. This chain connects TRBV27 to TRBJ1-2; D call uncertain. The sample was peripheral blood, taken 28 days after the second AZD1222 dose. The CDR3 here is CASRRPRAGGYTF. The CDR3 DNA reads as TGTGCCAGCAGGCGGCCCCGGGCGGGAGGCTACACCTTC.